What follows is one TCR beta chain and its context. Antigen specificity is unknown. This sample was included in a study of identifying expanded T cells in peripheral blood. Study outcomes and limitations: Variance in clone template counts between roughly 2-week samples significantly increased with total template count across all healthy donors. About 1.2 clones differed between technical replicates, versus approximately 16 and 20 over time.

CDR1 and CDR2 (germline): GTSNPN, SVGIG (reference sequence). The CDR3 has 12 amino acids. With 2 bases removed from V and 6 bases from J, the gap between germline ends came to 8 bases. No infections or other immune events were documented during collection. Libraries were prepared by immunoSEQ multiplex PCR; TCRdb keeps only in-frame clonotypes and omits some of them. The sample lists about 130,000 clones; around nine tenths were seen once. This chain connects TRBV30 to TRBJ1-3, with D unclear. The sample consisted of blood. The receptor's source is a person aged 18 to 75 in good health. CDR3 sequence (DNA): TGTGCCTGGAGTACCGGGGAAAACACCATATATTTT. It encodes CAWSTGENTIYF.